What follows describes a single T cell receptor (beta chain). These data originate in a study of blood T cell repertoires in COVID-19. The wider study: The United States, Italy and Spain provided the acute and convalescent COVID-19 samples. Sources were T cells, B-cell-depleted T cells, or PBMCs; the material itself was cDNA or gDNA.

Original handling: Amplification from reference gene primers served as the basis for estimated nucleated cell counts. The method was immunoSEQ multiplex PCR; TCRdb's version includes in-frame clones alone and lacks a portion of them. Clone size and V and J calls were adopted from that table, with D and trimming inferred from the DNA. The table records approximately 380,000 clones, 85% of them present only once. The V end lost 0 bases, the J end lost 0 bases, and 14 bases lay between the germline ends. Germline V gives CDR1 PRHDT, CDR2 FYEKMQ (reference sequence). The CDR3 has 17 amino acids. The source of this sequence is a woman aged 18 to 35 with acute or convalescent COVID-19. The V call is TRBV13, the J call TRBJ2-5; D might be TRBD2 (6 bases). Sequencing used peripheral blood. The DNA for the CDR3 is TGTGCCAGCAGCTTAGGCCGTGGTGGGAGGTACCAAGAGACCCAGTACTTC. Its translation is CASSLGRGGRYQETQYF.